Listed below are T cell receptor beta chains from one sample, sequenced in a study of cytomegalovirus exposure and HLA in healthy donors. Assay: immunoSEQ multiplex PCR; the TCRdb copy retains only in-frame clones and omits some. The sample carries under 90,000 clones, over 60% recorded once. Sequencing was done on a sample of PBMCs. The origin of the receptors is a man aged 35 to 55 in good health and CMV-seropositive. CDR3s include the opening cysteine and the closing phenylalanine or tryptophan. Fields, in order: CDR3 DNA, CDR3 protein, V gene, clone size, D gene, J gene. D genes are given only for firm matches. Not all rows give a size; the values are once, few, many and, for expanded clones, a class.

CDR3nt: TGTGCCAGCAGCACTCTCGCAGATACGCAGTATTTT; CDR3aa: CASSTLADTQYF; v_gene: TRBV11-2; abundance: .; d_gene: .; j_gene: TRBJ2-3
CDR3nt: TGTGCCAGCAGCTTAAACAGGGCCACCGCTGAAGCTTTCTTT; CDR3aa: CASSLNRATAEAFF; v_gene: TRBV7-8; abundance: .; d_gene: .; j_gene: TRBJ1-1
CDR3nt: TGTGCCATCAGGGGGACAGAGCAAACACCCCTCCACTTT; CDR3aa: CAIRGTEQTPLHF; v_gene: TRBV10-3; abundance: .; d_gene: TRBD1; j_gene: TRBJ1-6
CDR3nt: TGCGCCAGCAGCCAAGATGAACGGGGACAGGGCATTAGGGGGGAAAAACTGTTTTTT; CDR3aa: CASSQDERGQGIRGEKLFF; v_gene: TRBV4-1; abundance: once; d_gene: TRBD1; j_gene: TRBJ1-4
CDR3nt: TGTGCCAGTAGGGAGGGACTGGCTACGCAGTATTTT; CDR3aa: CASREGLATQYF; v_gene: TRBV19; abundance: .; d_gene: .; j_gene: TRBJ2-3
CDR3nt: TGTGCCAGCACCTTTACCCCGGGACAAGAACAAGAGACCCAGTACTTC; CDR3aa: CASTFTPGQEQETQYF; v_gene: TRBV28; abundance: .; d_gene: .; j_gene: TRBJ2-5
CDR3nt: TGTGCCAGCAGTTTACTAAACAGTGGGCATGGCTACACCTTC; CDR3aa: CASSLLNSGHGYTF; v_gene: TRBV28; abundance: .; d_gene: .; j_gene: TRBJ1-2
CDR3nt: TGTGCCAGCAGCTTTTCAGGGAACACTGAAGCTTTCTTT; CDR3aa: CASSFSGNTEAFF; v_gene: TRBV7-3; abundance: .; d_gene: .; j_gene: TRBJ1-1
CDR3nt: TGTGCCAGCAGCTTAGCGGGACTTCTGAACTATAATTCACCCCTCCACTTT; CDR3aa: CASSLAGLLNYNSPLHF; v_gene: TRBV7-2; abundance: .; d_gene: .; j_gene: TRBJ1-6
CDR3nt: TGCGCCAGCAGCCCGACAGGGTGGAACGAGCAGTACTTC; CDR3aa: CASSPTGWNEQYF; v_gene: TRBV5-1; abundance: .; d_gene: TRBD1; j_gene: TRBJ2-7
CDR3nt: TGTGCCATCAGGGACGACAGGGGCTGGAGTGGCTACACCTTC; CDR3aa: CAIRDDRGWSGYTF; v_gene: TRBV10-3; abundance: few; d_gene: TRBD1; j_gene: TRBJ1-2
CDR3nt: TGTGCCAGCAGCTCCGGGACAGCCGAGGAGACCCAGTACTTC; CDR3aa: CASSSGTAEETQYF; v_gene: TRBV11-3; abundance: .; d_gene: TRBD1; j_gene: TRBJ2-5
CDR3nt: TGCGCCAGCAGCTTGGGGACTAGCGGGGGCCAAGAGACCCAGTACTTC; CDR3aa: CASSLGTSGGQETQYF; v_gene: TRBV5-1; abundance: .; d_gene: TRBD2; j_gene: TRBJ2-5
CDR3nt: TGTGCCAGCAGTGACCTACAGGGAAATCAGCCCCAGCATTTT; CDR3aa: CASSDLQGNQPQHF; v_gene: TRBV6-1; abundance: few; d_gene: .; j_gene: TRBJ1-5
CDR3nt: TGCGCCAGCAGGGAATTTACGGGACAGACAACCGGGGAGCTGTTTTTT; CDR3aa: CASREFTGQTTGELFF; v_gene: TRBV5-1; abundance: .; d_gene: TRBD1; j_gene: TRBJ2-2
CDR3nt: TGTGCCAGCAGCCAACACAGTCAGGGGGCCGGGGAGCTGTTTTTT; CDR3aa: CASSQHSQGAGELFF; v_gene: TRBV4-2; abundance: few; d_gene: TRBD1; j_gene: TRBJ2-2
CDR3nt: TGTGCCAGCAGGATGGACATGAATCCGAACTTCGTGGCTTTCTTT; CDR3aa: CASRMDMNPNFVAFF; v_gene: TRBV2; abundance: .; d_gene: .; j_gene: TRBJ1-1
CDR3nt: TGTGCCAGCGGGGTTGACAGGTGGGATGGCTACACCTTC; CDR3aa: CASGVDRWDGYTF; v_gene: TRBV2; abundance: .; d_gene: .; j_gene: TRBJ1-2
CDR3nt: TGTGCCATCAGTGTACAGGGTGGCACTGAAGCTTTCTTT; CDR3aa: CAISVQGGTEAFF; v_gene: TRBV10-3; abundance: many; d_gene: .; j_gene: TRBJ1-1
CDR3nt: TGCAGCGTATCACAGGGGGGCAACAATCAGCCCCAGCATTTT; CDR3aa: CSVSQGGNNQPQHF; v_gene: TRBV29-1; abundance: .; d_gene: TRBD1; j_gene: TRBJ1-5
CDR3nt: TGTGCCAGCAGCTTGGAGAGACAGAACACTGAAGCTTTCTTT; CDR3aa: CASSLERQNTEAFF; v_gene: TRBV5-6; abundance: few; d_gene: .; j_gene: TRBJ1-1
CDR3nt: TGCGCCAGCAGCCAAGAAGGGCAGGGTAGGGGCTACACCTTC; CDR3aa: CASSQEGQGRGYTF; v_gene: TRBV4-3; abundance: .; d_gene: .; j_gene: TRBJ1-2
CDR3nt: TGTGCCAGCAGCTTGGGGACAGGGATCACAGATACGCAGTATTTT; CDR3aa: CASSLGTGITDTQYF; v_gene: TRBV5-4; abundance: .; d_gene: TRBD1; j_gene: TRBJ2-3
CDR3nt: TGCAGCGTTACTGGGACTAGCGGGGGGGCTCGGTTTGGGACCCAGTACTTC; CDR3aa: CSVTGTSGGARFGTQYF; v_gene: TRBV29-1; abundance: .; d_gene: TRBD2; j_gene: TRBJ2-5
CDR3nt: TGTGCCACCAGCTTACTCGGGGGAGATACGCAGTATTTT; CDR3aa: CATSLLGGDTQYF; v_gene: TRBV15; abundance: few; d_gene: .; j_gene: TRBJ2-3
CDR3nt: TGCAGCGTTGGACAGGGTCTAGATACGCAGTATTTT; CDR3aa: CSVGQGLDTQYF; v_gene: TRBV29-1; abundance: .; d_gene: TRBD1; j_gene: TRBJ2-3
CDR3nt: TGTGCCAGCAGTTCCCCAGGAGGGAGGGCTCGCCCAGATACGCAGTATTTT; CDR3aa: CASSSPGGRARPDTQYF; v_gene: TRBV28; abundance: .; d_gene: TRBD2; j_gene: TRBJ2-3
CDR3nt: TGTGCCAGCAGTTCGGGGGGACAGGGGAAAAGGGAGCAGTACTTC; CDR3aa: CASSSGGQGKREQYF; v_gene: TRBV27; abundance: .; d_gene: TRBD1; j_gene: TRBJ2-7
CDR3nt: TGTGCCAGTAGTATAGATACGCTGAGCGGGATTAGCACAGATACGCAGTATTTT; CDR3aa: CASSIDTLSGISTDTQYF; v_gene: TRBV19; abundance: .; d_gene: TRBD2; j_gene: TRBJ2-3
CDR3nt: TGTGCCAGCAGCCTACAGGGGGATAGGGGGGAGCTGTTTTTT; CDR3aa: CASSLQGDRGELFF; v_gene: TRBV6-1; abundance: .; d_gene: TRBD1; j_gene: TRBJ2-2
CDR3nt: TGCAGCGTTGAACACGGGCAGGGGGCCATTCAGTACTTC; CDR3aa: CSVEHGQGAIQYF; v_gene: TRBV29-1; abundance: .; d_gene: TRBD1; j_gene: TRBJ2-4
CDR3nt: TGCAGCGTTACGCGTTCCACCGGGGAGCTGTTTTTT; CDR3aa: CSVTRSTGELFF; v_gene: TRBV29-1; abundance: .; d_gene: .; j_gene: TRBJ2-2
CDR3nt: TGTGCCAGCAGTAGACTACAGCAGTTCTTC; CDR3aa: CASSRLQQFF; v_gene: TRBV2; abundance: .; d_gene: .; j_gene: TRBJ2-1
CDR3nt: TGTGCCAGCAGGGTAGGGACAGGACAGGACACTGAAGCTTTCTTT; CDR3aa: CASRVGTGQDTEAFF; v_gene: TRBV2; abundance: few; d_gene: TRBD1; j_gene: TRBJ1-1
CDR3nt: TGTGCCAGCAGCCAAGCCCCAGGTCTAAATTCACCCCTCCACTTT; CDR3aa: CASSQAPGLNSPLHF; v_gene: TRBV14; abundance: .; d_gene: .; j_gene: TRBJ1-6
CDR3nt: TGTGCCAGCAGCACAACAGGGTTAGCCGGAAACACCATATATTTT; CDR3aa: CASSTTGLAGNTIYF; v_gene: TRBV7-9; abundance: .; d_gene: .; j_gene: TRBJ1-3
CDR3nt: TGTGCCAGCTCCCGCGGGATAGCCAAAAACATTCAGTACTTC; CDR3aa: CASSRGIAKNIQYF; v_gene: TRBV2; abundance: .; d_gene: .; j_gene: TRBJ2-4